The 25 T cell receptor beta chains below come from one sample, sequenced in a study of metastatic and nonmetastatic thyroid tumors. Ahead of thyroid surgery, no patient had received treatment of any kind. TCRdb reassembled clones from the PCR reads with MiXCR. The data show about 33,000 clones, approximately 15% seen once. Sequences were obtained from blood. The receptor set was obtained from a female donor with papillary thyroid cancer or a benign thyroid nodule (not recorded which). Some clones in this sample may be carry-over from other donors' samples.

Turning to this clone: The CDR3 does not end in the conserved phenylalanine or tryptophan, so this is likely a read error. Other DNA sequences in the same sample also yield this CDR3. The chain is built from TRBV4-2 and TRBJ1-1; D might be TRBD1 (5 bases). Germline CDR1 and CDR2: LGHNA and YNFKEQ. V lost 1 base and J lost 2, with 11 bases in between. There are 15 residues in the CDR3. The CDR3 nucleotides are TGTGCCAGCAGCCAAGTCGGGGACGGTAACACTGAAGCTTTCCTT. This translates into CASSQVGDGNTEAFL.

Comment on this clone: A junction end diverges from the germline sequence, so it may reflect a read error. The chain recombines TRBV20-1 with TRBJ2-7; the match to TRBD2 covers 10 bases. Germline CDR1 and CDR2: DFQATT and SNEGSKA (reference sequence). This CDR3 is built from 14 residues. CDR3 sequence: CSARLIAGGYKQYF. CDR3 nucleotides: TGCAGTGCTAGATTGATAGCGGGGGGCTACAAGCAGTACTTC.

This clone was detected many times. Written as DNA, the CDR3 is TGTGCCAGCAGTGAAAAGGCGGGGGGAGACGAGACCCAGTACTTC. Translation gives CASSEKAGGDETQYF. V and J are TRBV6-4 and TRBJ2-5; the match to TRBD2 covers 8 bases. V dropped 3 bases and J dropped 5; count of bases not matched to a gene: 8. The germline V gene encodes CDR1 MRHNA and CDR2 SNTAGT. The CDR3 totals 15 residues.

This chain connects TRBV20-1 to TRBJ2-2; tentative D call: TRBD2 (6 bases). Trimming left V 1 base short and J 3 bases short, with 12 bases between. The CDR3 sequence is 15 residues long. CDR1 is DFQATT and CDR2 is SNEGSKA in the germline V gene (reference sequence). The CDR3 DNA is TGCAGTGCTAGAGTGACCGGGAGAGACACCGGGGAGCTGTTTTTT. Its translation is CSARVTGRDTGELFF.

This clone was seen ten or more times. The chain links TRBV4-3 to TRBJ1-2, with TRBD1 identical over 7 bases. The CDR3 runs to 16 residues. The junction had 10 bases not matched to a gene; V was cut back by 2 bases and J by 4 bases. Germline-derived CDR1 and CDR2 are LGHNA and YSLEER. The CDR3 here is CASSQRPDREVYGYTF. CDR3 coding DNA: TGCGCCAGCAGCCAACGACCCGACAGGGAGGTCTATGGCTACACCTTC.

This clone came up many times. This chain links TRBV9 with TRBJ1-2; D not certain. The length of the CDR3 is 13 residues. V dropped 3 bases and J dropped 4 bases, with 10 bases sitting between them. Germline assignment: CDR1 SGDLS and CDR2 YYNGEE. The CDR3 DNA reads as TGTGCCAGCAGCGGGATCTCGGGCTATGGCTACACCTTC. It translates to CASSGISGYGYTF.

This clone has at least ten counts. DNA for the CDR3: TGTGCCAGCAGTTCCAGAGATCAGCCCCAGCATTTT. Protein sequence: CASSSRDQPQHF. The V gene is TRBV28, the J gene TRBJ1-5; D uncertain. The V and J ends lost 4 bases and 5 bases respectively, with 6 bases between them. This CDR3 contains 12 residues. Germline CDR1 and CDR2: MDHEN and SYDVKM.

This clone appeared a single time. A single base separates this from a much larger clone, so it may be a read error. This chain connects TRBV7-9 to TRBJ2-2; TRBD1 agrees at 8 bases. Germline V CDR1 and CDR2: SEHNR, FQNEAQ (reference sequence). This CDR3 contains 15 residues. V was pared by 5 bases and J by 6 bases, with 8 bases of the junction left unmatched. The CDR3 region has the DNA TGTGCCAGCAGCCACGACAGGGGCCCGTCCGGGGAGCTGTTTTTT. Protein sequence: CASSHDRGPSGELFF.

The rearrangement uses TRBV28 and TRBJ1-1, with D unresolved. Per germline, CDR1 MDHEN and CDR2 SYDVKM. The CDR3 contains 14 residues. Trimming stripped 4 bases from V and 2 bases from J, with 11 bases between. The CDR3 region has the DNA TGTGCCAGCAGTTCGTTCCAGTCCAACACTGAAGCTTTCTTT. This gives the protein CASSSFQSNTEAFF.

The gene calls are TRBV6-9 and TRBJ2-2; 7 bases align to TRBD2. V trimming: 11 bases; J trimming: 0 bases; junction bases outside the gene matches: 9. The CDR3 consists of 15 residues. Germline loops: CDR1 MNHGY, CDR2 SVAAGI. The CDR3 DNA reads TGTGCCGGGACTACTACACGAGCGAACACCGGGGAGCTGTTTTTT. This gives the protein CAGTTTRANTGELFF.

This clone was counted many times. V and J are TRBV27 and TRBJ1-4, with unresolved D. The germline V gene encodes CDR1 MNHEY and CDR2 SMNVEV (reference sequence). With 6 bases removed from V and 2 bases from J, the gap between germline ends came to 13 bases. This CDR3 contains 15 residues. Here the CDR3 DNA reads TGTGCCAGCAGGGTTCGAATAGGGACTAATGAAAAACTGTTTTTT. Translated: CASRVRIGTNEKLFF.

This clone was seen many times. The gene calls are TRBV20-1 and TRBJ2-3; 8 positions agree with TRBD1. In germline, CDR1 is DFQATT, CDR2 SNEGSKA (reference sequence). The V gene end was trimmed by 5 bases and the J gene end by 0 bases; junction bases not matched to a gene: 10. There are 16 residues in the CDR3. The CDR3, as DNA: TGCAGTGCTCAAAAAAAACAGGGGGGCAGCACAGATACGCAGTATTTT. Its translation: CSAQKKQGGSTDTQYF.

This chain uses TRBV19 with TRBJ1-5; D unclear. The CDR3 runs to 13 residues. Trimming pared 6 bases from V and 7 bases from J, leaving 13 bases between. CDR1 LNHDA and CDR2 SQIVND come from the germline V gene (reference sequence). CDR3 in amino acids: CASSFVGLQPQHF. The CDR3 coding sequence is TGTGCCAGTAGCTTTGTGGGGTTGCAGCCCCAGCATTTT.

With respect to this clone: An end of the junction does not agree with germline; a read error may underlie this. The V gene is TRBV7-8, the J gene TRBJ1-1; D gene ambiguous. This CDR3 spans 14 amino acids. In germline, CDR1 is SGHVS, CDR2 FQNEAQ. The CDR3 reads CASSHGPLNTEDFF. The CDR3 region has the DNA TGTGCCAGCAGCCACGGACCCCTGAACACTGAAGATTTCTTT.

The sample holds many counts of this clone. V is TRBV12-3 or TRBV12-4 and J is TRBJ1-2; no definite D call. The CDR3 runs 14 residues. V was shortened by 2 bases and J by 5 bases, with 12 bases between the two germline ends. The CDR3 sequence is CASSLSPYSYGYTF. CDR3 bases: TGTGCCAGCAGTTTATCACCCTACAGTTATGGCTACACCTTC.

The chain combines TRBV12-5 with TRBJ1-6; maybe TRBD1 (5 bases). Trimming took off 6 bases at V and 10 bases at J, with 16 bases between the two ends. The CDR3 contains 14 residues. Germline V gene lookup returns CDR1 LGHNT and CDR2 FRNRAP. The CDR3 spells CASGRADKGSPLHF. Written as DNA, the CDR3 is TGTGCTAGTGGACGGGCGGACAAGGGGTCACCCCTCCACTTT.

Turning to this clone: Its ends do not fully match the called genes, so a read error is possible. The genes are TRBV4-3 and TRBJ2-1; 7 bases are shared with TRBD2. The CDR3 totals 17 residues. The germline V gene encodes CDR1 LGHNA and CDR2 YSLEER. The CDR3 loop is CASIPDPAGSSYNEQFF. In DNA, the CDR3 is TGCGCCAGCATCCCTGACCCAGCGGGAAGCTCCTACAATGAGCAATTCTTC.

This clone was observed many times. The chain recombines TRBV11-2 with TRBJ1-1; D is ambiguous. Germline loops: CDR1 SGHAT, CDR2 FQNNGV. The CDR3 consists of 14 residues. Trimming removed 3 bases from V and 3 bases from J, with 11 bases in between. CDR3 bases: TGTGCCAGCAGCTTTACGAGTTTTGACACTGAAGCTTTCTTT. It specifies CASSFTSFDTEAFF.

V gene TRBV30 combines with J gene TRBJ2-7; 11 bases map to TRBD1. CDR1 is GTSNPN and CDR2 is SVGIG in the germline V gene (reference sequence). V lost 2 bases and J lost 5; bases outside the gene matches: 5. The CDR3 has 14 amino acids. Written as DNA, the CDR3 is TGTGCCTGGAGTATAGGACAGGGGGCAGACGAGCAGTACTTC. Its translation is CAWSIGQGADEQYF. Complete variable domain (other parts from reference TRBV30 and TRBJ2-7): SQTIHQWPATLVQPVGSPLSLECTVEGTSNPNLYWYRQAAGRGLQLLFYSVGIGQISSEVPQNLSASRPQDRQFILSSKKLLLSDSGFYLCAWSIGQGADEQYFGPGTRLTVT.

In regard to this clone: With a much larger clone just one base away, this may be a read error. The chain links TRBV11-2 to TRBJ2-3; D assignment may be TRBD1 or TRBD2 (5 bases each). Germline CDR1 SGHAT, CDR2 FQNNGV. This CDR3 contains 15 residues. CDR3 sequence: CASILVVAGTDTQYF. The CDR3 DNA reads TGTGCCAGCATCTTAGTGGTGGCCGGGACCGATACGCAGTATTTT.

A word on this clone: A much larger clone differs from this one at a single base, so this may be a read error. V gene TRBV2 combines with J gene TRBJ2-5; unclear D gene. The CDR3 runs 13 residues. Trimming pared 6 bases from V and 4 bases from J, leaving 12 bases between. In germline, CDR1 is SNHLY, CDR2 FYNNEI. The CDR3 coding sequence is TGTGCCAGCAGCGCTGGGCCAGGAGAGACCCAGTACTTC. Protein product: CASSAGPGETQYF.

This clone was seen a handful of times. This chain uses TRBV6-1 with TRBJ1-3, with D perhaps TRBD1 (6 bases). Germline V gives CDR1 MNHNS, CDR2 SASEGT. The CDR3 has 15 residues. V was clipped by 5 bases and J by 4 bases, with 15 bases between them. DNA for the CDR3: TGTGCCAGCAGTTTAGCGGCAGGGACAGGAAACACCATATATTTT. Translated: CASSLAAGTGNTIYF.

Points on this clone: A read error may account for a junction end that differs from germline. The chain joins TRBV30 to TRBJ1-2; no clear D gene. The CDR3 loop spans 14 amino acids. The germline V gene has CDR1 GTSNPN and CDR2 SVGIG (reference sequence). CDR3 in DNA: TGTGCCTGGAGTCGCATGAGGCAGAATTATGTCTACACCTTC. It yields the protein CAWSRMRQNYVYTF.

This clone was counted ten times or more. This may be a read error: a much more frequent sequence differs by one nucleotide. The genes are TRBV6-1 and TRBJ1-2, with D possibly being TRBD1 (6 bases). The CDR3 sequence is 14 residues long. V lost 10 bases to trimming and J lost 4 bases, with 19 bases between them. Germline values: CDR1 MNHNS, CDR2 SASEGT. This CDR3 reads CAIKDSPYFYGYTF. The CDR3 nucleotides are TGTGCCATTAAGGACAGCCCGTACTTCTATGGCTACACCTTC.

This clone was counted a few times. A read error may produce the germline difference seen at one junction end. The chain has TRBV6-1 and TRBJ2-3; a possible D gene is TRBD2 (6 bases). There are 17 residues in the CDR3. In germline, CDR1 is MNHNS, CDR2 SASEGT. CDR3 residues: CANSEEGRVGSTDTLYF. In DNA, the CDR3 is TGTGCCAACAGTGAGGAGGGCAGGGTGGGGAGCACAGATACGCTGTATTTT.